The 22 T cell receptor beta chains in this list originate from one sample, sequenced in a study of blood T cell repertoires in COVID-19 (dated by TCRdb to between 2020 and 2021). Receptors were amplified or captured by the immunoSEQ multiplex PCR assay. TCRdb took this table from immuneACCESS and kept in-frame rearrangements with V and J called. Such tables lack part of the clones; where checked against another copy, unresolved V genes explain under half of the gap, and the rest is unexplained. The sample has 97,000 or so clones on record, about 80% of them singletons. The ten largest clones capture roughly 4% of the sample. The specimen sequenced was peripheral blood. These receptors originate from a man in his fifties or sixties with acute or convalescent COVID-19.

The rearrangement links TRBV12-3 or TRBV12-4 to TRBJ2-5; 7 positions match TRBD1. The V gene end was trimmed by 8 bases and the J gene end by 5 bases; junction bases not matched to a gene: 8. The CDR3 sequence is 13 residues long. CDR3 protein: CASRRGGAETQYF. CDR3 in DNA: TGTGCCAGCCGGAGAGGGGGCGCCGAGACCCAGTACTTC.

The chain uses TRBV5-1 and TRBJ1-1; tentatively, D is TRBD1 (5 bases). The germline V and J ends were trimmed by 0 bases and 1 base, with 13 bases remaining between them. The CDR3 length is 16 residues. The V gene's germline CDR1 is SGHRS and CDR2 YFSETQ. CDR3 sequence: CASSLVFDSRNTEAFF. The CDR3 bases are TGCGCCAGCAGCTTGGTGTTTGACAGCCGGAACACTGAAGCTTTCTTT.

The genes are TRBV18 and TRBJ2-1, with 8 bases that match TRBD1. Germline values: CDR1 KGHSH, CDR2 LQKENI. The trim removed 0 bases at V and 3 bases at J, leaving 4 bases unmatched. The CDR3 runs 16 residues. The CDR3 sequence is CASSPPQGAIYNEQFF. In nucleotides, the CDR3 is TGTGCCAGCTCACCACCCCAGGGGGCAATCTACAATGAGCAGTTCTTC.

The V call is TRBV27, the J call TRBJ2-7; 14 bases align to TRBD2. Per the germline V gene, CDR1 is MNHEY and CDR2 is SMNVEV (reference sequence). The length of the CDR3 is 17 residues. With 10 bases clipped from V and 0 bases from J, the junction kept 11 bases outside the gene matches. This CDR3 reads CATSTSGGGLRSYEQYF. CDR3 coding DNA: TGTGCCACTTCGACTAGCGGGGGGGGTCTTCGCTCCTACGAGCAGTACTTC.

This clone appeared once. This sequence joins TRBV19 and TRBJ2-1, with TRBD2 matching 9 bases. The CDR3 covers 14 residues. Losses at the gene ends were 6 bases for V and 10 bases for J; bases not matched to a gene: 10. Germline V gives CDR1 LNHDA, CDR2 SQIVND (reference sequence). The CDR3 loop reads CASRSGRGREEQFF. CDR3 bases: TGTGCCAGTAGAAGCGGTCGCGGGAGGGAGGAGCAGTTCTTC.

This clone was seen a single time. The chain carries TRBV11-3 and TRBJ2-1; 12 positions agree with TRBD2. The CDR3 runs to 16 residues. In germline, CDR1 is SGHNT, CDR2 YENEEA. The junction had 4 bases not matched to a gene; V was cut back by 1 base and J by 6 bases. The CDR3 spells CASSLGLAGVINEQFF. CDR3 sequence (DNA): TGTGCCAGCAGCTTAGGACTAGCGGGGGTCATCAATGAGCAGTTCTTC.

The chain has TRBV29-1 and TRBJ1-2; D remains ambiguous. Germline V CDR1 and CDR2: SQVTM, ANQGSEA. CDR3 length: 14 amino acids. Trimming took off 5 bases at V and 0 bases at J, with 13 bases between the two ends. The CDR3 coding sequence is TGCAGCGTTCCGGGAGAGCTGGCTAACTATGGCTACACCTTC. It is translated as CSVPGELANYGYTF.

V usage is TRBV5-1 and J usage is TRBJ1-1, with 8 bases identical to TRBD1. Per germline, CDR1 SGHRS and CDR2 YFSETQ. After removal of 4 bases from V and 1 base from J, the junction contained 3 bases not matched to a gene. This CDR3 is built from 14 residues. The CDR3 here is CASSADRGNTEAFF. The CDR3 DNA reads TGCGCCAGCAGCGCCGACAGGGGGAACACTGAAGCTTTCTTT. The full variable domain, its missing parts supplied by reference TRBV5-1 and TRBJ1-1, is KAGVTQTPRYLIKTRGQQVTLSCSPISGHRSVSWYQQTPGQGLQFLFEYFSETQRNKGNFPGRFSGRQFSNSRSEMNVSTLELGDSALYLCASSADRGNTEAFFGQGTRLTVV.

The chain combines TRBV30 with TRBJ1-3; tentatively, D is TRBD1 (6 bases). V was cut by 3 bases and J by 4 bases, with 10 bases left in between. The V gene's germline CDR1 is GTSNPN and CDR2 SVGIG (reference sequence). This CDR3 is 13 amino acids long. CDR3 sequence reads: CAWRGAGGNTIYF. For the CDR3, the DNA is TGTGCCTGGAGGGGGGCAGGAGGAAACACCATATATTTT.

The chain couples TRBV18 to TRBJ2-3; TRBD1 agrees at 7 bases. The CDR3 extends over 14 amino acids. V lost 4 bases to trimming and J lost 6 bases; unmatched junction nucleotides: 7. Germline CDR1 KGHSH, CDR2 LQKENI. The CDR3 protein is CASSQGQHMDTQYF. The CDR3 coding sequence is TGTGCCAGCTCACAGGGACAGCATATGGATACGCAGTATTTT.

The V gene is TRBV6-5, the J gene TRBJ2-7, with a possible D match to TRBD1 (6 bases). The germline gives CDR1 MNHEY, CDR2 SVGAGI. V was pared by 6 bases and J by 0 bases, with 15 bases between. The CDR3 is made up of 15 amino acids. CDR3 in amino acids: CASRDGQINSYEQYV. The CDR3, as DNA: TGTGCCAGCAGGGACGGACAGATCAACTCCTACGAGCAGTACGTC.

As for this clone: Other DNA sequences of this sample code for an identical CDR3. The chain joins TRBV30 to TRBJ1-5; D perhaps matches TRBD1 (5 bases). From germline, CDR1 is GTSNPN and CDR2 SVGIG (reference sequence). The CDR3 length is 13 residues. Trimming took off 0 bases at V and 5 bases at J, with 8 bases between the two ends. The CDR3 spells CAWSVLGDQPQHF. The CDR3 DNA reads TGTGCCTGGAGTGTTTTAGGGGATCAGCCCCAGCATTTT.

This chain connects TRBV27 to TRBJ2-1; D uncertain. CDR1 and CDR2 (germline): MNHEY, SMNVEV (reference sequence). The CDR3 length is 12 residues. The V and J ends lost 5 bases and 4 bases respectively, with 6 bases between them. CDR3 region: CASSPTYNEQFF. As DNA, the CDR3 is TGTGCCAGCAGTCCAACTTACAATGAGCAGTTCTTC.

This clone occurred a few times. This chain uses TRBV11-2 with TRBJ2-5; 7 nucleotides align to TRBD2. Germline loops: CDR1 SGHAT, CDR2 FQNNGV. After removal of 4 bases from V and 4 bases from J, the junction contained 3 bases not matched to a gene. This CDR3 is 13 amino acids long. CDR3: CASSSAGRETQYF. The CDR3 DNA reads as TGTGCCAGCAGCTCAGCGGGAAGAGAGACCCAGTACTTC. The complete variable domain, with remaining parts taken from reference TRBV11-2 and TRBJ2-5, reads EAGVAQSPRYKIIEKRQSVAFWCNPISGHATLYWYQQILGQGPKLLIQFQNNGVVDDSQLPKDRFSAERLKGVDSTLKIQPAKLEDSAVYLCASSSAGRETQYFGPGTRLLVL.

DNA for the CDR3: TGTGCCAGCAGCTTAACTAGCGAACCCTACGAGCAGTACGTC. This codes for CASSLTSEPYEQYV. The chain recombines TRBV7-9 with TRBJ2-7, with 7 bases aligning to TRBD2. CDR1 SEHNR and CDR2 FQNEAQ come from the germline V gene (reference sequence). The length of the CDR3 is 14 residues. The ends lost 2 bases at V and 2 bases at J; junction bases unmatched: 3.

As for this clone: Sequence at one end of the junction differs from germline and may be a read error. The chain links TRBV7-2 to TRBJ2-1, with D tentatively TRBD1 (5 bases). Germline V gene lookup returns CDR1 SGHTA and CDR2 FQGNSA. The CDR3 consists of 14 residues. CDR3 sequence: CAGSQQGLSSEQFF. DNA for the CDR3: TGTGCCGGCAGTCAGCAGGGCCTTTCGAGTGAGCAGTTCTTC.

This chain uses TRBV2 with TRBJ2-1, with D possibly being TRBD2 (6 bases). The V and J ends lost 7 bases and 0 bases respectively, with 16 bases between them. CDR1 SNHLY and CDR2 FYNNEI come from the germline V gene. CDR3 size: 16 residues. CDR3 in amino acids: CASIRLGGSSYNEQFF. In DNA form, the CDR3 reads TGTGCCAGCATCCGACTAGGAGGGAGCTCCTACAATGAGCAGTTCTTC.

Remarks on this clone: The junction shows a germline mismatch at one end, possibly a read error. V usage is TRBV2 and J usage is TRBJ2-3, with 13 nucleotides matching TRBD2. The CDR3 extends over 15 amino acids. From germline, CDR1 is SNHLY and CDR2 FYNNEI. This CDR3 reads CASSEGTSGIDTQYF. CDR3 sequence (DNA): TGTGCCAGCAGCGAAGGGACTAGCGGGATCGATACGCAGTATTTT.

V gene TRBV11-3 combines with J gene TRBJ1-1; 10 bases agree with TRBD1. V trimming: 6 bases; J trimming: 0 bases; junction bases outside the gene matches: 13. From germline, CDR1 is SGHNT and CDR2 YENEEA. CDR3 length equals 18 residues. CDR3 region: CASSPRNPGQGMNTEAFF. In DNA, the CDR3 is TGTGCCAGCAGTCCTCGGAACCCGGGACAGGGGATGAACACTGAAGCTTTCTTT. Full variable domain (missing parts from reference TRBV11-3 and TRBJ1-1): EAGVVQSPRYKIIEKKQPVAFWCNPISGHNTLYWYLQNLGQGPELLIRYENEEAVDDSQLPKDRFSAERLKGVDSTLKIQPAELGDSAVYLCASSPRNPGQGMNTEAFFGQGTRLTVV.

The chain links TRBV20-1 to TRBJ2-2; D gene unclear. V was shortened by 3 bases and J by 0 bases, with 14 bases between the two germline ends. Germline CDR1 is DFQATT and CDR2 is SNEGSKA (reference sequence). CDR3 length: 16 residues. CDR3 residues: CSASRSGAANTGELFF. CDR3 coding DNA: TGCAGTGCTAGTAGGAGTGGCGCCGCGAACACCGGGGAGCTGTTTTTT.

This clone was recorded a few times. The chain has TRBV6-5 and TRBJ2-1; D unclear. The CDR3 totals 15 residues. Trimming left V 0 bases short and J 3 bases short, with 9 bases between. CDR1 is MNHEY, CDR2 SVGAGI, per germline. The CDR3 region is CASSYSGRNYNEQFF. DNA for the CDR3: TGTGCCAGCAGTTACTCTGGCAGAAACTACAATGAGCAGTTCTTC.

This chain joins TRBV7-2 and TRBJ1-6, with D maybe TRBD1 (6 bases). Trimming removed 6 bases from V and 4 bases from J, with 16 bases in between. This CDR3 has 16 amino acids. Germline assignment: CDR1 SGHTA and CDR2 FQGNSA. DNA for the CDR3: TGTGCCAGCAGTATACAGGGTGACCCTTATAATTCACCCCTCCACTTT. Translated: CASSIQGDPYNSPLHF.